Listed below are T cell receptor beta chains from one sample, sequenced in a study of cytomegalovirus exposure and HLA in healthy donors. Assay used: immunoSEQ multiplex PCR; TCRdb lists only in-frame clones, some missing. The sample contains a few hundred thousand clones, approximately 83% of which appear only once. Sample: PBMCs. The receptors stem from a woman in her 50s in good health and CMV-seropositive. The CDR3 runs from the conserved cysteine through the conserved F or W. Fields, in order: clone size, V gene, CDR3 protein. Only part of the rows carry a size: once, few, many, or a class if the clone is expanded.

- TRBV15 CATSRDPGGDTGELFF
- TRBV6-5 CASSSVLAESQETQYF
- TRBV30 CAWSGTGDSYSSYNSPLHF
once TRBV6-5 CASRQTGTVEQYF
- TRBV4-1 CASSQVSGAGDTQYF
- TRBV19 CASSIGLAGDLLSNTGELFF
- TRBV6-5 CASSGGAAYGYTF
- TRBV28 CASKGGVRIDEQYF
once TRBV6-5 CASSYAGGASYEQYF
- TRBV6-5 CASSYLRGNTEAFF
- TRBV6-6 CASSRGHPGHTEAFF
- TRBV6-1 CASSEATSHSNQPQHF
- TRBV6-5 CASSRANRVNSPLHF
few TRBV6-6 CASSPESVDSYGYTF
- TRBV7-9 CASSLTGGARGHGYTF